A single sample is the source of the 27 T cell receptor beta chains below, sequenced in a study of shared clonotypes between healthy human individuals. The method was immunoSEQ multiplex PCR; TCRdb's version includes in-frame clones alone and lacks a portion of them. The table records fewer than 550,000 clones, over 60% of them present only once. The sequenced sample was PBMCs. These receptors originate from a woman aged 40 to 55 in good health. Some clones in this sample may be carry-over from other donors' samples.

This clone was detected only a few times. The gene calls are TRBV7-3 and TRBJ1-5; D is possibly TRBD1 (5 bases). V was trimmed by 5 bases and J by 8 bases, leaving 13 bases between them. Per germline, CDR1 SGHTA and CDR2 FQGTGA. There are 13 residues in the CDR3. CDR3 protein: CASSLLQGKPQHF. The CDR3 coding sequence is TGTGCCAGCAGCCTTCTCCAGGGCAAGCCCCAGCATTTT.

In its sample, this clone was seen a few times. This sequence joins TRBV7-8 and TRBJ2-7; weak D call: TRBD1 (6 bases). Germline V gene lookup returns CDR1 SGHVS and CDR2 FQNEAQ. The CDR3 runs to 15 residues. V was cut by 1 base and J by 2 bases, with 12 bases left in between. The CDR3 nucleotides read TGTGCCAGCAGCTTAGAACAGGGCTCGGCCTACGAGCAGTACTTC. Protein: CASSLEQGSAYEQYF.

The rearrangement uses TRBV28 and TRBJ2-7; possible D gene TRBD2, 5 bases. The CDR3 runs to 15 residues. CDR1 is MDHEN, CDR2 SYDVKM, per germline. Between the trimmed V and J ends, which lost 7 bases and 2 bases, there was a span of 18 bases. This CDR3 reads CASIRDGGGPYEQYF. The CDR3 DNA is TGTGCCAGCATTAGAGACGGAGGTGGTCCCTACGAGCAGTACTTC.

The chain couples TRBV9 to TRBJ1-4; 7 nucleotides line up with TRBD1. Unmatched junction bases numbered 13, after V lost 0 bases and J lost 8 bases. CDR1 is SGDLS, CDR2 YYNGEE, per germline. The length of the CDR3 is 17 residues. Written as DNA, the CDR3 is TGTGCCAGCAGCGTAGCTACAGGAGGACAGGCTAGCGAAAAACTGTTTTTT. Translated: CASSVATGGQASEKLFF.

The chain carries TRBV7-9 and TRBJ2-3; D may be TRBD1 or TRBD2 (6 bases each). This CDR3 contains 14 residues. V was shortened by 5 bases and J by 2 bases, with 11 bases between the two germline ends. CDR1 is SEHNR, CDR2 FQNEAQ, per germline (reference sequence). CDR3 nucleotide sequence: TGTGCCAGCAGCAAAGGGGGACTCACAGATACGCAGTATTTT. Translating gives CASSKGGLTDTQYF.

The rearrangement uses TRBV7-9 and TRBJ1-4, with D unresolved. CDR3 size: 15 residues. Deletions cut 5 bases from V and 1 base from J, with 11 bases between. In germline, CDR1 is SEHNR, CDR2 FQNEAQ (reference sequence). CDR3 sequence (DNA): TGTGCCAGCAGCCCGCAGAGAGGAACTAATGAAAAACTGTTTTTT. Residues: CASSPQRGTNEKLFF. Together with reference TRBV7-9 and TRBJ1-4, the CDR3 gives the full variable domain: DTGVSQNPRHKITKRGQNVTFRCDPISEHNRLYWYRQTLGQGPEFLTYFQNEAQLEKSRLLSDRFSAERPKGSFSTLEIQRTEQGDSAMYLCASSPQRGTNEKLFFGSGTQLSVL.

The J gene is TRBJ2-3, the V gene TRBV9; 15 bases agree with TRBD2. V shed 3 bases, J shed 5 bases, and the junction held 4 bases outside the gene matches. The CDR3 runs to 16 residues. Germline V lookup: CDR1 SGDLS, CDR2 YYNGEE. CDR3 in DNA: TGTGCCAGCAGCGCAGGACTAGCGGGAGGGATAGATACGCAGTATTTT. Its protein is CASSAGLAGGIDTQYF.

This clone was seen a few times. The chain combines TRBV2 with TRBJ2-5, with 9 bases matching TRBD2. CDR3 length: 15 residues. V lost 5 bases to trimming and J lost 5 bases; unmatched junction nucleotides: 9. Germline values: CDR1 SNHLY, CDR2 FYNNEI. The CDR3 sequence is CASSPSGRKGETQYF. The CDR3 nucleotides read TGTGCCAGCAGTCCCAGCGGGAGGAAGGGGGAGACCCAGTACTTC.

V usage is TRBV30 and J usage is TRBJ1-2, with TRBD1 matching 8 bases. The CDR3 runs 13 residues. CDR1 and CDR2 from the germline V gene are GTSNPN and SVGIG (reference sequence). The junction had 4 bases not matched to a gene; V was cut back by 0 bases and J by 7 bases. The CDR3 protein is CAWSVAGGGGYTF. The CDR3 DNA follows: TGTGCCTGGAGTGTGGCAGGGGGCGGTGGCTACACCTTC.

The count of this clone is one. The V and J genes are TRBV5-1 and TRBJ2-2, with D possibly being TRBD1 or TRBD2 (6 bases each). From germline, CDR1 is SGHRS and CDR2 YFSETQ. The CDR3 extends over 13 amino acids. V was clipped by 4 bases and J by 5 bases, with 9 bases between them. The CDR3 region is CASSGGGTGELFF. CDR3 sequence (DNA): TGCGCCAGCAGCGGAGGGGGAACCGGGGAGCTGTTTTTT.

This chain connects TRBV2 to TRBJ1-2; D is possibly TRBD1 (6 bases). The CDR3 runs 12 residues. From germline, CDR1 is SNHLY and CDR2 FYNNEI. V gave up 6 bases and J gave up 7 bases, with 12 bases separating them. The DNA for the CDR3 is TGTGCCAGCAGAGGGGACATAACTGGCTACACCTTC. It specifies CASRGDITGYTF.

This clone was recorded only once. The chain has TRBV5-1 and TRBJ2-1, with D possibly TRBD2 on 7 matching bases. Germline V gene sequence: CDR1 SGHRS, CDR2 YFSETQ. This CDR3 comprises 16 residues. V shed 4 bases and J shed 0 bases, with 14 bases lying between them. In DNA, the CDR3 is TGCGCCAGCAGCCCAGGTAGGGGGGGCTCCTACAATGAGCAGTTCTTC. As protein: CASSPGRGGSYNEQFF.

The chain joins TRBV28 to TRBJ1-1, with D tentatively TRBD1 (5 bases). The CDR3 runs to 15 residues. With 4 bases removed from V and 1 base from J, the gap between germline ends came to 13 bases. Germline V CDR1 and CDR2: MDHEN, SYDVKM. CDR3 nucleotide sequence: TGTGCCAGCAGTTATCGACAGAGATCGAACACTGAAGCTTTCTTT. Amino acid sequence: CASSYRQRSNTEAFF.

In regard to this clone: The same CDR3 arises from other DNA sequences in this sample as well. The chain links TRBV7-2 to TRBJ2-7, with a possible D match to TRBD1 (6 bases). The CDR3 has 15 amino acids. In germline, CDR1 is SGHTA, CDR2 FQGNSA. V was pared by 1 base and J by 2 bases, with 12 bases between. The CDR3 DNA follows: TGTGCCAGCAGCTTAGTGGCAGGGGTGCCCTACGAGCAGTACTTC. Protein: CASSLVAGVPYEQYF. Filled out from reference TRBV7-2 and TRBJ2-7, the complete variable domain reads GAGVSQSPSNKVTEKGKDVELRCDPISGHTALYWYRQSLGQGLEFLIYFQGNSAPDKSGLPSDRFSAERTGGSVSTLTIQRTQQEDSAVYLCASSLVAGVPYEQYFGPGTRLTVT.

The rearrangement links TRBV30 to TRBJ2-4; no reliable D call. The CDR3 consists of 12 residues. Germline V gene lookup returns CDR1 GTSNPN and CDR2 SVGIG (reference sequence). V was cut by 5 bases and J by 6 bases, with 11 bases left in between. The CDR3 region has the DNA TGTGCCTGGGCAGTTAACATAAACATTCAGTACTTC. This gives the protein CAWAVNINIQYF.

The V and J genes are TRBV29-1 and TRBJ2-3, with D tentatively TRBD2 (5 bases). The length of the CDR3 is 14 residues. V was cut by 4 bases and J by 10 bases, with 21 bases left in between. CDR1 is SQVTM, CDR2 ANQGSEA, per germline. CDR3 protein: CSVGLRSLAGPQYF. In DNA form, the CDR3 reads TGCAGCGTTGGGTTAAGGAGTCTGGCGGGTCCGCAGTATTTT.

V usage is TRBV7-2 and J usage is TRBJ2-7; 12 nucleotides line up with TRBD2. V lost 4 bases and J lost 7; bases outside the gene matches: 11. The CDR3 length is 16 residues. CDR1 and CDR2 (germline): SGHTA, FQGNSA. CDR3: CASSSQRLAGVGEQYF. In nucleotides, the CDR3 is TGTGCCAGCAGCTCCCAAAGACTAGCGGGAGTAGGTGAGCAGTACTTC.

The CDR3 nucleotides are TGTGCCAGCAGGACAGGTCAATCCTACGAGCAGTACTTC. Amino acids: CASRTGQSYEQYF. The V call is TRBV6-5, the J call TRBJ2-7; weak D call: TRBD1 (6 bases). Germline CDR1 MNHEY, CDR2 SVGAGI. This CDR3 is 13 amino acids long. With 6 bases removed from V and 1 base from J, the gap between germline ends came to 10 bases.

V and J are TRBV11-3 and TRBJ2-5; D perhaps matches TRBD1 (5 bases). Germline values: CDR1 SGHNT, CDR2 YENEEA. The ends were cut back, 6 bases at V and 4 bases at J, with 15 bases in the middle. The CDR3 consists of 14 residues. The CDR3 nucleotides are TGTGCCAGCAGTCAAGGACATAACCGAGAGACCCAGTACTTC. As protein: CASSQGHNRETQYF.

The gene calls are TRBV19 and TRBJ1-5, with D possibly TRBD1 on 5 matching bases. The CDR3 length is 13 residues. The germline gives CDR1 LNHDA, CDR2 SQIVND (reference sequence). V was cut by 4 bases and J by 4 bases, with 8 bases left in between. For the CDR3, the DNA is TGTGCCAGTAGTAGGGACGGGAATCAGCCCCAGCATTTT. Translation gives CASSRDGNQPQHF.

The rearrangement links TRBV18 to TRBJ2-5; D is ambiguous. The DNA matches TRBJ2-7 better at its end, which makes the J call doubtful. The CDR3 sequence is 13 residues long. Looked up from germline, CDR1 is KGHSH and CDR2 is LQKENI. In DNA form, the CDR3 reads TGTGCCAGCTCACCAAATTCGGACTACGAGCAGTACTTC. This encodes CASSPNSDYEQYF.

The chain recombines TRBV6-1 with TRBJ2-1; D gene uncertain. Germline CDR1 reads MNHNS; CDR2 reads SASEGT. The CDR3 is 14 amino acids. Trimming stripped 7 bases from V and 8 bases from J, with 18 bases between. CDR3 DNA: TGTGCCAGCAAACCATTTAAACTACTCCATGAGCAGTTCTTC. This encodes CASKPFKLLHEQFF.

V gene TRBV5-7 combines with J gene TRBJ2-1; tentative D call: TRBD2 (5 bases). TRBV5-7 is reported as an ORF; its role is uncertain. V lost 2 bases to trimming and J lost 5 bases, with 17 bases between them. The CDR3 has 16 amino acids. CDR3 bases: TGTGCCAGCAGCTTAGGTCGGTCGGGAAAGAACAATGAGCAGTTCTTC. This gives the protein CASSLGRSGKNNEQFF.

The chain has TRBV28 and TRBJ1-5; 7 nucleotides match TRBD1. The junction had 4 bases not matched to a gene; V was cut back by 8 bases and J by 0 bases. The CDR3 covers 14 residues. CDR1 MDHEN and CDR2 SYDVKM come from the germline V gene. The CDR3 DNA sequence: TGTGCCAGCTTAAGACAGGGTAGCAATCAGCCCCAGCATTTT. This encodes CASLRQGSNQPQHF.

This sequence joins TRBV11-2 and TRBJ2-3, with a tentative D call TRBD2 (5 bases). The germline V gene encodes CDR1 SGHAT and CDR2 FQNNGV. V dropped 1 base and J dropped 6 bases, with 14 bases sitting between them. The CDR3 covers 15 residues. The CDR3 region has the DNA TGTGCCAGCAGCTTAGGTGAGGCGGAGGCCGATACGCAGTATTTT. Its translation: CASSLGEAEADTQYF.

V is TRBV12-2 and J is TRBJ2-7; the table's TRBD2 call for D was not verified on the DNA. TRBV12-2 is marked as a pseudogene. This CDR3 spans 17 amino acids. CDR3 residues: CASRLAPGTSGSYEQYF. The CDR3 DNA reads as TGTGCAAGTCGCTTAGCCCCCGGGACTAGCGGGAGTTACGAGCAGTACTTC.

This clone was counted once. The V call is TRBV7-3, the J call TRBJ2-3, with D uncertain. Germline values: CDR1 SGHTA, CDR2 FQGTGA. V lost 2 bases, J lost 0 bases, and 12 bases lay in between. The CDR3 extends over 16 amino acids. The CDR3 DNA sequence: TGTGCCAGCAGCTTAGGCGGTGATCCTAGCACAGATACGCAGTATTTT. Translated, it gives CASSLGGDPSTDTQYF.